This paragraph reports one TCR beta chain. The antigen this receptor binds is unknown. Base qualities were left out, and no much larger clone turns up one base away. This sample is drawn from a study of cytomegalovirus exposure and HLA in healthy donors (dated by TCRdb to 2016 to 2017). For the wider study: According to an earlier analysis of a few hundred of the donors, some 180 million T cells yielded 117 million unique TCR beta sequences and approximately 300 Gb of sequence data. Rather than using new phenotypic data, the later analysis identified candidate immune exposures from TCR beta sequences and from how often those sequences occurred across donors. Among roughly 400 genotyped donors of the cohort, an average of around 240,000 unique TCR beta nucleotide sequences were sequenced per donor, around 18% of them non-productive. Class I and class II HLA loci were covered by the typing at four-digit resolution. The number of donors typed differed by locus, with about 629-630 for A, B, C, DRB1 and DQB1, around 520 for DQA1, about 610 for DPA1, and under 490 for DPB1. Along with the roughly 670-subject first cohort, a separate validation cohort of over a hundred different subjects was used. An early release covering roughly 640 HLA-typed donors comprised approximately 300 gigabases of sequencing data and around 86 million unique TCR sequences. High-throughput TCR immunosequencing, statistical association of individual TCRs with disease status, and machine learning were combined to predict cytomegalovirus infection status. Roughly 5 DR-DQ haplotypes were handled as single units for association and clustering, since linkage in the cohort was strong. An earlier analysis of approximately 640 of the donors applied high-throughput TCR beta sequencing to assess whether each TCR beta V gene segment acted as functional or pseudogenic. The study aimed to test whether cataloging public T cell receptors could reveal signatures of past pathogen exposure. Donor age, sex, ethnicity and CMV serostatus were collected together with the repertoire data. The study profiled the T cell repertoires of hundreds of subjects by immunosequencing and related them to cytomegalovirus serostatus. Genome-wide SNP genotypes for about 65% of the 666 donors were used in a later genetic analysis, which treated that subset as a discovery cohort. Among the roughly 390 genotyped donors, approximately 76% belonged to the genetic ancestry cluster associated with self-reported Caucasian donors. To study patterns of TCR occurrence, a later analysis re-analyzed previously published TCR beta repertoires from around 660 donors and added high-resolution HLA genotyping. Every repertoire in the discovery cohort had been generated on one and the same sequencing platform.

The library was obtained by the immunoSEQ multiplex PCR assay. For the multiplex PCR, a mixture combining 60 forward primers for TCR Vbeta segments and 13 reverse primers for TCR Jbeta segments was used. A multiplex PCR assay on genomic DNA amplified the CDR3 region of rearranged TCR beta genes. The Illumina HiSeq System was used to sequence the amplified TCR beta libraries as 87-base-pair reads. The published analysis was carried out like this. A later analysis tallied around 80 million unique TCR beta chains across the approximately 670 repertoires, and around 10 million of those chains were shared by two or more donors. Raw reads were error-corrected and collapsed into unique sequences with a nearest-neighbor algorithm that merged closely related sequences to remove PCR and sequencing errors. V, D and J gene segments were assigned by aligning CDR3 sequences to IMGT reference sequences. For a sequence to be retained, at least a six-nucleotide match to both a V gene segment and a J gene segment was required. Rearrangements were classified as productive when the CDR3 lacked stop codons and remained in frame with V and J, and all other rearrangements were classified as non-productive. CDR3 was defined according to IMGT convention as the region running from the second conserved V-encoded cysteine to the conserved J-encoded phenylalanine. The earlier analysis of about 640 of the donors excluded any sequence lacking an unambiguous match to a single V gene segment. An earlier analysis of fewer than 750 of the donors called V segments functional above 56.7% productive rearrangements and segregating when the between-donor standard deviation exceeded 5%. To diagnose cytomegalovirus status from the catalog of TCR beta chain sequences, a statistical classification framework was built. V and J gene assignment, in a later analysis, came from comparing TCR nucleotide sequences with IMGT/GENE-DB human TR gene sequences. A later analysis assigned CDR3 sequences and most-parsimonious VDJ recombination scenarios with the TCRdist pipeline. In a later analysis, every TCR beta chain was defined by the combination of its CDR3 amino acid sequence and its V-gene family, and reads without a unique V-gene family were dropped. To address suspected cross-contamination and a sequencing artifact, a later analysis removed some 620 highly shared, low-generation-probability nucleotide sequences. In a later analysis, a clonal expansion index for each public chain was calculated from normalized within-repertoire ranks of inferred template counts. In a later analysis, generation probabilities were computed using a VDJ recombination model fitted to out-of-frame rearrangements, and the results were checked against IGoR. In a later analysis, hypergeometric tests were used to score TCR-TCR, TCR-HLA and TCR-CMV co-occurrence, with a repertoire-size bias correction applied to TCR pairs. To estimate false discovery rates, a later analysis permuted the HLA or CMV assignments 20 times. In a later analysis, co-occurring TCRs were grouped using DBSCAN, and TCRdist sequence similarity was added for clustering within HLA-allele-positive subsets. Repertoires with fewer than 30,000 or more than 120,000 public chains were left out of co-occurrence clustering, as were a handful of repertoires with anomalous nucleotide sharing. In TCRdb, the immuneACCESS table is reduced to in-frame sequences with V and J assigned. These tables do not hold every clone; where another copy was compared, an unresolved V gene accounts for under half, and the others remain unexplained. V and J calls and clone size are given by that table; D and trimming were obtained from the DNA. This sample gives over 150,000 clones in total; 82% of them show up just once. The top ten hold roughly 0.097% of the sample.

What the work shows at the level of the full study, not this receptor alone: Linkage disequilibrium might explain the correlated functional status among segregating V segments, but an unknown experimental factor could not be excluded. Some IMGT-functional V segments, including TRBV6-2 and TRBV6-3, could not be told apart with the 87-base-pair reads, so those segments were excluded. In an earlier analysis of several hundred of the donors, most TCR beta V segments were observed in productive rearrangements about 87% or about 30% of the time, broadly matching IMGT annotations. In a later analysis, over 15,000 TCR beta sequences were associated with specific HLA alleles at a false discovery rate of 0.05. It was suggested by the authors that the approach could potentially be generalized to other disease states and immunological phenotypes. The only immune exposure information available for the cohort was CMV serostatus. Roughly uniform sequencing depth across donors was assumed in presence/absence analyses, although this assumption may not hold. In a later analysis, the rate of TCR association differed among HLA loci, with DRB1 alleles having the most associated TCRs and HLA-C alleles having the fewest. A further reported finding was that TCR beta sequences accurately predicted the HLA-A and HLA-B alleles for most subjects in the first cohort. A few of the identified cytomegalovirus-associated TCR beta chains were confirmed in vitro to be specific for cytomegalovirus antigens. The earlier analysis of a few hundred of the donors excluded 15 to 20 rarely observed V segments, including chromosome 9 orphons, because counts were too low. A cluster of highly shared sequence variants was judged likely to be a technical artifact of the sequencing pipeline. In both the original and validation cohorts, the classifier was reported to diagnose cytomegalovirus status with high specificity and sensitivity. According to a later genetic analysis, donors in an Asian-associated ancestry cluster had fewer N-insertions in productive TCRs than the approximately 700-donor mean. Across donors, most TCR sequences were observed very rarely, whereas some public TCRs were present in many individuals. Compared with equally common non-associated chains, HLA-associated TCR beta chains in a later analysis were more clonally expanded and had lower generation probabilities. Only TCR beta chains were sequenced in this cohort, and the absence of alpha or paired-chain data limited detectable features. Because HLA typing was missing for some donors at each locus, association tests included only the typed subset. Assigning TCR associations to individual alleles was difficult when HLA alleles, especially DR and DQ, strongly co-occurred. V-gene and J-gene trimming of TCR beta chains was associated with a missense DCLRE1C variant in a later genetic analysis, and the association was replicated in an independent cohort. Several of the top co-occurrence clusters appeared to be linked to parvovirus B19, influenza, CMV and Epstein-Barr virus, according to a later analysis. According to a later analysis, most CMV-associated TCR beta chains appeared to be HLA-restricted, and the HLA associations seemed to be driven largely by CMV exposure. A total of 150 to 200 TCR beta chains were listed by the study as associated with cytomegalovirus.

For CDR1 and CDR2, the germline V gene lists SGHVS and FQNEAQ. Including cysteine and phenylalanine, the CDR3 has 16 amino acids. Here the CDR3 DNA is all that survives: 48 bases in frame from base 1. The cohort was made up of 500 to 850 healthy bone marrow donors. At the time of sampling, all cohort members were nominally healthy, though unrecorded immune exposures were likely present. The donor tested CMV seronegative, placing the donor among the 350 or so seronegative members of the cohort. Each donor provided a peripheral blood sample, and peripheral blood mononuclear cells were used for TCR beta sequencing. The Qiagen DNeasy Blood Extraction Kit was used to extract genomic DNA from the blood cell samples.

This TCR was recovered from a boy younger than 10 in good health and CMV-seronegative. Sequenced sample: PBMCs. The rearrangement joined TRBV7-8 to TRBJ2-5, and TRBD2 aligns with 15 junction nucleotides. The J call is in doubt because the DNA end fits TRBJ2-7 better. The CDR3 region: CASSWTSGGESYEQYF. The nucleotides read TGTGCCAGCAGCTGGACTAGCGGGGGGGAGTCCTACGAGCAGTACTTC.